These 14 T cell receptor beta chains were sequenced from one sample in a study of T-cell reconstitution after alpha-beta-depleted transplantation in children. This sample's TCRbeta library carried unique molecular identifier barcodes. TCRdb re-derived calls from the PCR reads in MiXCR, one entry per CDR3 protein. Among some 840,000 distinct CDR3 sequences, roughly 15% were seen once, and the ten largest hold 5%. Specimen: PBMCs, mostly from graft donor cells, collected 360 days after TCRalphabeta/CD19-depleted stem cell transplant. The receptors come from a male patient aged 10 to 17 who had a stem cell transplant for acute lymphoblastic leukemia, so the T cells may come from the graft donor.

In its sample, this clonotype was seen a few times. The genes are TRBV6-1 and TRBJ2-5; a possible D gene is TRBD2 (6 bases). With 5 bases removed from V and 0 bases from J, the gap between germline ends came to 19 bases. Germline assignment: CDR1 MNHNS and CDR2 SASEGT. The CDR3 runs to 17 residues. CDR3 nucleotide sequence: TGTGCCAGCAGTCAAAGCGGAGACGGGAGCTACCAAGAGACCCAGTACTTC. Its protein is CASSQSGDGSYQETQYF.

The sample holds many counts of this clonotype. The chain couples TRBV4-1 to TRBJ1-6; D unresolved. Germline lookup yields CDR1 MGHRA and CDR2 YSYEKL. V was cut by 3 bases and J by 7 bases, with 13 bases left in between. The CDR3 is made up of 15 amino acids. CDR3 amino acids: CASSHNRELNSPLHF. The CDR3 DNA reads TGCGCCAGCAGCCACAACCGGGAGTTAAATTCACCCCTCCACTTT.

CDR3 nucleotide sequence: TGTGCCTGGAGTGTACCCTACCAAGATACGCAGTATTTT. Translating it yields CAWSVPYQDTQYF. The chain uses TRBV30 and TRBJ2-3; D is unresolved. CDR3 length: 13 residues. Trimming pared 0 bases from V and 5 bases from J, leaving 9 bases between. Germline V gene sequence: CDR1 GTSNPN, CDR2 SVGIG (reference sequence).

This clonotype has more than one count but fewer than ten. The rearrangement links TRBV12-3 or TRBV12-4 to TRBJ2-1; 11 nucleotides line up with TRBD2. The CDR3 is made up of 15 amino acids. Trimming cost V 6 bases and J 5 bases; bases outside gene matches: 6. As DNA, the CDR3 is TGTGCCAGCAGGCTCGTGGGACTAGCGGACAATGAGCAGTTCTTC. Translated: CASRLVGLADNEQFF.

J is TRBJ2-2 and V is TRBV5-1, with 8 bases lining up with TRBD2. Trimming cost V 0 bases and J 4 bases; bases outside gene matches: 8. Germline assignment: CDR1 SGHRS and CDR2 YFSETQ. This CDR3 has 17 residues. The CDR3 DNA is TGCGCCAGCAGCTTGGAACTAGCGGTGACGGGCACCGGGGAGCTGTTTTTT. It specifies CASSLELAVTGTGELFF.

The V call is TRBV12-3 or TRBV12-4, the J call TRBJ2-3, with 11 positions matching TRBD2. The trim removed 5 bases at V and 0 bases at J, leaving 16 bases unmatched. There are 20 residues in the CDR3. The CDR3 DNA sequence: TGTGCCAGCAGTCTCGCCAAGACTAGCGGGGTAGGGGTGAGCACAGATACGCAGTATTTT. It is translated as CASSLAKTSGVGVSTDTQYF.

This clonotype was observed a handful of times. The CDR3 loop reads CSAPRSGGLFNEKLFF. CDR3 DNA: TGCAGTGCCCCGAGATCAGGGGGCCTCTTTAATGAAAAACTGTTTTTT. The V call is TRBV20-1, the J call TRBJ1-4; 8 bases align to TRBD1. V shed 6 bases and J 4 bases; nucleotides not matched to a gene: 13. CDR1 is DFQATT, CDR2 SNEGSKA, per germline (reference sequence). The CDR3 length is 16 residues.

This clonotype was counted at least ten times. The rearrangement joins TRBV7-9 to TRBJ1-4; D not certain. Germline CDR1 is SEHNR and CDR2 is FQNEAQ (reference sequence). The CDR3 runs to 11 residues. V was cut by 5 bases and J by 11 bases, with 9 bases left in between. CDR3 protein: CASSRGGKLFF. CDR3 DNA: TGTGCCAGCAGCCGTGGCGGGAAACTGTTTTTT.

The sample holds a few counts of this clonotype. This chain uses TRBV7-6 with TRBJ2-1; D ambiguous. V was pared by 7 bases and J by 0 bases, with 19 bases between. The germline CDR1 and CDR2 sequences are SGHVS and FNYEAQ. CDR3 length: 17 amino acids. The DNA of the CDR3 is TGTGCCAGCACCGCGTCCTTACTAATGAGCTCCTACAATGAGCAGTTCTTC. Protein sequence: CASTASLLMSSYNEQFF.

This clonotype was recorded at least ten times. V usage is TRBV14 and J usage is TRBJ2-7; no clear D gene. With 5 bases removed from V and 0 bases from J, the gap between germline ends came to 8 bases. CDR3 length equals 13 residues. The germline CDR1 and CDR2 sequences are SGHDN and FVKESK. CDR3 nucleotide sequence: TGTGCCAGCAGCTGGGCGAGCTCCTACGAGCAGTACTTC. Its protein is CASSWASSYEQYF.

This clonotype was counted ten times or more. The J gene is TRBJ2-2, the V gene TRBV5-8, with D maybe TRBD1 (7 bases). The germline V gene encodes CDR1 SGHTS and CDR2 YDEGEE. The CDR3 has 13 residues. V was cut by 6 bases and J by 6 bases, with 12 bases left in between. This CDR3 reads CASTPGGSGELFF. The CDR3 DNA reads as TGTGCCAGCACCCCAGGGGGGTCCGGGGAGCTGTTTTTT. The whole variable domain, filled in from reference TRBV5-8 and TRBJ2-2, reads EAGVTQSPTHLIKTRGQQATLRCSPISGHTSVYWYQQALGLGLQFLLWYDEGEERNRGNFPPRFSGRQFPNYSSELNVNALELEDSALYLCASTPGGSGELFFGEGSRLTVL.

The table lists this clonotype with many counts. The rearrangement links TRBV7-2 to TRBJ2-3; no definite D call. Trimming removed 2 bases at V and 7 bases at J, with 10 bases between. CDR3 length: 13 residues. CDR1 and CDR2 (germline): SGHTA, FQGNSA. The CDR3 DNA is TGTGCCAGCAGCTTAAGCCTCTCGAATACGCAGTATTTT. Protein: CASSLSLSNTQYF.

V and J are TRBV29-1 and TRBJ2-5; D unresolved. The CDR3 is 15 residues long. In germline, CDR1 is SQVTM, CDR2 ANQGSEA. The V gene lost 2 bases and the J gene lost 0 bases, with 13 bases spanning the gap. The DNA of the CDR3 is TGCAGCGTTGAAAGTAGCCGGGTTGACCAAGAGACCCAGTACTTC. As protein: CSVESSRVDQETQYF. Full variable domain (outside the CDR3, taken from reference TRBV29-1 and TRBJ2-5): SAVISQKPSRDICQRGTSLTIQCQVDSQVTMMFWYRQQPGQSLTLIATANQGSEATYESGFVIDKFPISRPNLTFSTLTVSNMSPEDSSIYLCSVESSRVDQETQYFGPGTRLLVL.

This clonotype was detected a few times. The chain carries TRBV3-1 and TRBJ2-3, with 12 nucleotides matching TRBD1. The V gene end was trimmed by 5 bases and the J gene end by 7 bases; junction bases not matched to a gene: 7. Per the germline V gene, CDR1 is LGHDT and CDR2 is YNNKEL (reference sequence). The CDR3 consists of 15 residues. Here the CDR3 DNA reads TGTGCCAGCAGCTACCGGGACAGGGGGCGGAATACGCAGTATTTT. Amino acid sequence: CASSYRDRGRNTQYF.